This paragraph covers one T cell receptor beta chain sequence. V lost 5 bases and J lost 8, with 12 bases in between. This CDR3 has 13 residues. Germline V CDR1 and CDR2: PRHDT, FYEKMQ (reference sequence). The source of the sample is a study of T cell changes during pregnancy in multiple sclerosis. Sequencing was performed with immunoSEQ multiplex PCR; in TCRdb, only in-frame clones are kept and a portion is missing. The repertoire holds about 50,000 clones, with 80% to 95% as singletons. This sample comprised CD4+ T cells from peripheral blood mononuclear cells, obtained after pregnancy. The rearrangement uses TRBV13 and TRBJ1-4; D uncertain. This TCR derives from a female donor with multiple sclerosis, enrolled in a pregnancy study. In DNA, the CDR3 is TGTGCCAGCAGCCGTTTAGGGAGCGAAAAACTGTTTTTT. Encoded protein: CASSRLGSEKLFF.